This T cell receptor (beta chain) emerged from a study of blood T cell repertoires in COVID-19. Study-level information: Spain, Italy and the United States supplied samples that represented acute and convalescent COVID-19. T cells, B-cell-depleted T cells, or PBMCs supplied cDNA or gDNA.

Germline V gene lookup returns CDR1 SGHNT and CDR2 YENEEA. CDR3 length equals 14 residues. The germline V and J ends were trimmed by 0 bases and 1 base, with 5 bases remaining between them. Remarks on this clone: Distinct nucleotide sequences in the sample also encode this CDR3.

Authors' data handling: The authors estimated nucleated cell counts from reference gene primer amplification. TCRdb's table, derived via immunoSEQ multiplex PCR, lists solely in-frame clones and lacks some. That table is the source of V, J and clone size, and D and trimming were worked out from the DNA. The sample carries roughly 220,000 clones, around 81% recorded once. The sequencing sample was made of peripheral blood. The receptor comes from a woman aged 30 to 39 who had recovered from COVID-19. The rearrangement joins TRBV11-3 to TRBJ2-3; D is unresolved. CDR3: CASSLDPGTDTQYF. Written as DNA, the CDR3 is TGTGCCAGCAGCTTAGATCCGGGCACAGATACGCAGTATTTT.